Listed here is a single T cell receptor (beta chain). Sequenced by immunoSEQ multiplex PCR; TCRdb stores in-frame clones only, minus some. The table records some 70,000 clones, 82% of them present only once. The data originate from a study of glioma-infiltrating T cells after dendritic cell vaccination. This TCR derives from a human donor with glioblastoma. The source was blood, collected before dendritic cell vaccination.

CDR3 bases: TGTGCCAGCAGCTTGGGGATACAGGGGGCTTATGGCTACACCTTC. Translating it yields CASSLGIQGAYGYTF. This chain links TRBV5-6 with TRBJ1-2; 9 bases line up with TRBD1. V was pared by 0 bases and J by 5 bases, with 5 bases of the junction left unmatched. Per germline, CDR1 SGHDT and CDR2 YYEEEE. The CDR3 runs to 15 residues. The full variable domain, with the rest looked up from reference TRBV5-6 and TRBJ1-2, is DAGVTQSPTHLIKTRGQQVTLRCSPKSGHDTVSWYQQALGQGPQFIFQYYEEEERQRGNFPDRFSGHQFPNYSSELNVNALLLGDSALYLCASSLGIQGAYGYTFGSGTRLTVV.